This T cell receptor (beta chain) originates from a study of blood T cell repertoires in COVID-19. About the study: Acute-phase and convalescent COVID-19 samples originated in the United States, Italy and Spain. PBMCs, B-cell-depleted T cells, or T cells provided the cDNA or gDNA that made up the material.

The Seattle patients, enrolled during active infection, were followed longitudinally. Per the original data handling: Using reference gene primer amplification, nucleated cell counts were estimated. Some clones are missing from TCRdb's copy, which holds only in-frame ones; the method was immunoSEQ multiplex PCR. V and J calls plus clone size are reproduced from that table; the DNA served to infer D and trimming. In the table there are over 85,000 clones, about nine tenths of which are singletons. The V gene end was trimmed by 4 bases and the J gene end by 6 bases; junction bases not matched to a gene: 4. Germline CDR1 reads MDHEN; CDR2 reads SYDVKM. This CDR3 has 15 amino acids.

Sequencing was done on a sample of peripheral blood. This chain joins TRBV28 and TRBJ1-5; 12 bases map to TRBD1. This TCR derives from a woman in her 50s with COVID-19, enrolled during active disease. The CDR3 loop is CASSWGQGAFQPQHF. Here the CDR3 DNA reads TGTGCCAGCAGTTGGGGACAGGGGGCATTTCAGCCCCAGCATTTT.